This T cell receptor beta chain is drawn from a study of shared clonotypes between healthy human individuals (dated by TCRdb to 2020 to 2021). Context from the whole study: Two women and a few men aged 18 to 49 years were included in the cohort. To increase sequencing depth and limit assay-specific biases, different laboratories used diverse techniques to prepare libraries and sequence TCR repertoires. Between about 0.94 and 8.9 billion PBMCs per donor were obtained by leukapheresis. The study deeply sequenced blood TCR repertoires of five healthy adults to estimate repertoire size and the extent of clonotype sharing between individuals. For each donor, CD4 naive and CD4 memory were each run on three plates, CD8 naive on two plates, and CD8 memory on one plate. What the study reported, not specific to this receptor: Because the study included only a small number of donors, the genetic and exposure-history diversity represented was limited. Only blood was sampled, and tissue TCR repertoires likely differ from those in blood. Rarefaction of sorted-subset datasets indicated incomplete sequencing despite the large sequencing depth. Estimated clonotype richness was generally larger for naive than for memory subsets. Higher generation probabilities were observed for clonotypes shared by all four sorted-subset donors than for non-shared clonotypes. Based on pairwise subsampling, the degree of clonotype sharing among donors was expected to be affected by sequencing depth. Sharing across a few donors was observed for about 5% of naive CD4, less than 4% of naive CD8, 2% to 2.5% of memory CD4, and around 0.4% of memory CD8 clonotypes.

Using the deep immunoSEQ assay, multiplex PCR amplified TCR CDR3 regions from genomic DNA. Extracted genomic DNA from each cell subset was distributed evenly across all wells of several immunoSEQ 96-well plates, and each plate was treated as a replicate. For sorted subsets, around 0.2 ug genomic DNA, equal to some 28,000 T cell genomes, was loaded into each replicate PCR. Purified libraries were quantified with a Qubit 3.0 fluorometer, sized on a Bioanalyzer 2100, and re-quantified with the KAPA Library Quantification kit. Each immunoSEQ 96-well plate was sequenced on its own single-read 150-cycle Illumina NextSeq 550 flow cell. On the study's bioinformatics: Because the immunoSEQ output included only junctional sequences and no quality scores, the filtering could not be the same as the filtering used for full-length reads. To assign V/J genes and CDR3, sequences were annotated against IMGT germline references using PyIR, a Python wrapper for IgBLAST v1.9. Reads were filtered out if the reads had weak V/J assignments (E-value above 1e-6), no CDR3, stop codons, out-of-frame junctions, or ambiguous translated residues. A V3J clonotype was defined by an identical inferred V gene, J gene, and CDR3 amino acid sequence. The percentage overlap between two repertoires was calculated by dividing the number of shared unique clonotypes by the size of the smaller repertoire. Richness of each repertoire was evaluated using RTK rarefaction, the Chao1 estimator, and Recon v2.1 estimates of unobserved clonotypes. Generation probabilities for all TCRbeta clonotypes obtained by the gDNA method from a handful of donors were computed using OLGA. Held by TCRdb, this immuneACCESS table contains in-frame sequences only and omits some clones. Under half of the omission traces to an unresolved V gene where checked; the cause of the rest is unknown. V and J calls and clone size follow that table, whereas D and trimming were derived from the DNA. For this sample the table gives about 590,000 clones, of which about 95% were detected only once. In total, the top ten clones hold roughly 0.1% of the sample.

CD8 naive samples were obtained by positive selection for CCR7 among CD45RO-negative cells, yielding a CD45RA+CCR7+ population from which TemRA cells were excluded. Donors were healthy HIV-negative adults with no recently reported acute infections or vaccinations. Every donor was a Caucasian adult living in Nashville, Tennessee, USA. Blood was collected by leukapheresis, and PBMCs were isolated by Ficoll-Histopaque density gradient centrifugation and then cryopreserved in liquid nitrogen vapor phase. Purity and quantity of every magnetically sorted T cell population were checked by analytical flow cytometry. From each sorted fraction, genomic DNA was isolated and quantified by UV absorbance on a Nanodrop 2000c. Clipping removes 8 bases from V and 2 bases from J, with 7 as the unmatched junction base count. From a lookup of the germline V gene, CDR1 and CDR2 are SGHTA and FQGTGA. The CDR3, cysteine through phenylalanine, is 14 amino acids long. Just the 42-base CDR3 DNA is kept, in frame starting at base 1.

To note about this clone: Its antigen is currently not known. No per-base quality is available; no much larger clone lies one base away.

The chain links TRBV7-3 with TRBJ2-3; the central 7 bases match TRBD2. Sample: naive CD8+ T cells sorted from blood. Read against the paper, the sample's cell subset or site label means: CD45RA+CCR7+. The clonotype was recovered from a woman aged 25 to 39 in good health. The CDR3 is CASGGRGTTDTQYF. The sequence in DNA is TGTGCCAGCGGAGGGAGGGGAACCACAGATACGCAGTATTTT.